The 8 T cell receptor beta chains presented below share a single source sample, sequenced in a study of cytomegalovirus exposure and HLA in healthy donors. The PCR used 60 Vbeta and 13 Jbeta primers. Here immunoSEQ multiplex PCR was the method, and the copy in TCRdb shows in-frame clones only, minus some. The sample consists of about 170,000 clones, roughly 85% of them appearing once. Sequencing was done on a sample of PBMCs. These receptors all stem from a man between 25 and 39 years old in good health and CMV-seropositive.

This clone has just a few counts. The chain has TRBV7-8 and TRBJ1-5; D is unresolved. The CDR3 is 14 residues long. The germline gives CDR1 SGHVS, CDR2 FQNEAQ. V dropped 5 bases and J dropped 2 bases, with 10 bases sitting between them. The CDR3 reads CASSRQPGNQPQHF. Written as DNA, the CDR3 is TGTGCCAGCAGCCGACAACCTGGCAATCAGCCCCAGCATTTT.

V gene TRBV27 combines with J gene TRBJ2-1; perhaps TRBD1 as D (6 bases). With 4 bases removed from V and 0 bases from J, the gap between germline ends came to 10 bases. CDR3 size: 15 residues. Germline-derived CDR1 and CDR2 are MNHEY and SMNVEV (reference sequence). The CDR3 reads CASSWGLGSYNEQFF. CDR3 DNA sequence: TGTGCCAGCAGTTGGGGGCTGGGCTCCTACAATGAGCAGTTCTTC.

CDR3 bases: TGTGCCAGCAGTTATACGGGTAACACCGGGGAGCTGTTTTTT. Translated, it gives CASSYTGNTGELFF. V usage is TRBV6-5 and J usage is TRBJ2-2; unclear D gene. The germline V gene encodes CDR1 MNHEY and CDR2 SVGAGI. V lost 3 bases and J lost 2, with 7 bases in between. This CDR3 is 14 amino acids long.

This rearrangement joins TRBV7-2 to TRBJ2-4; 10 bases are a match to TRBD2. Germline V gene lookup returns CDR1 SGHTA and CDR2 FQGNSA. This CDR3 contains 14 residues. J lost 8 bases, V lost 4 bases, and 5 bases had no gene match. CDR3: CASSSASGSYIQYF. The CDR3 DNA follows: TGTGCCAGCAGCTCCGCTAGCGGGAGTTACATTCAGTACTTC.

The gene calls are TRBV7-2 and TRBJ2-5, with a tentative D call TRBD1 (6 bases). CDR1 is SGHTA, CDR2 FQGNSA, per germline. V was shortened by 5 bases and J by 1 base, with 11 bases between the two germline ends. The CDR3 spans 14 residues. CDR3 protein: CASSPRQVQETQYF. The CDR3 DNA follows: TGTGCCAGCAGCCCCCGACAGGTCCAAGAGACCCAGTACTTC.

The CDR3 DNA is TGTGCCAGCAACGGGGGGGGGAGAGAGACCCAGTACTTC. The encoded protein is CASNGGGRETQYF. The chain carries TRBV13 and TRBJ2-5; 8 bases align to TRBD2. There are 13 residues in the CDR3. The germline CDR1 and CDR2 sequences are PRHDT and FYEKMQ (reference sequence). With V trimmed by 7 bases and J by 4 bases, 5 bases remained unmatched.

The gene calls are TRBV19 and TRBJ1-4; D is unresolved. Looked up from germline, CDR1 is LNHDA and CDR2 is SQIVND (reference sequence). The ends were cut back, 4 bases at V and 0 bases at J, with 15 bases in the middle. This CDR3 has 17 residues. The CDR3: CASSRPSGVATNEKLFF. CDR3 DNA: TGTGCCAGTAGTAGGCCATCAGGCGTTGCAACTAATGAAAAACTGTTTTTT.

This clone has only a few counts. The J gene is TRBJ1-1, the V gene TRBV30; 10 nucleotides agree with TRBD1. The CDR3 contains 13 residues. Germline CDR1 reads GTSNPN; CDR2 reads SVGIG (reference sequence). The J segment lost 4 bases and the V segment lost 3 bases, leaving 2 bases of the junction unmatched. CDR3: CAWRTGGFTEAFF. The CDR3 bases are TGTGCCTGGAGGACAGGGGGCTTCACTGAAGCTTTCTTT.